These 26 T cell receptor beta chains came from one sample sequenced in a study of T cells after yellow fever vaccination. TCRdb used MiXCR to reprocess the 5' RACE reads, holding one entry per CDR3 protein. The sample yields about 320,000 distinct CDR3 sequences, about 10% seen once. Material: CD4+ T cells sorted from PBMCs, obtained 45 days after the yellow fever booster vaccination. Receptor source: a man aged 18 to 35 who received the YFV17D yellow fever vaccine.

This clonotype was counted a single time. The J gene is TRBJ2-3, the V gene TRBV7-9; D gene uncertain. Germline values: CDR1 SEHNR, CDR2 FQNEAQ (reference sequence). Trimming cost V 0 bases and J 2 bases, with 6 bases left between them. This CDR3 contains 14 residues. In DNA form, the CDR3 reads TGTGCCAGCAGCTTAGCCAGAAACACAGATACGCAGTATTTT. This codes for CASSLARNTDTQYF.

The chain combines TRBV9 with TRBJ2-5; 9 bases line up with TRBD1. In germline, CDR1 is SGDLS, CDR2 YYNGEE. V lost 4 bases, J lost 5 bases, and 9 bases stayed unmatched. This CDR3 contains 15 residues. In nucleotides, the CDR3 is TGTGCCAGCAGCCCACGACAGGGGGGTTGGGAGACCCAGTACTTC. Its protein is CASSPRQGGWETQYF.

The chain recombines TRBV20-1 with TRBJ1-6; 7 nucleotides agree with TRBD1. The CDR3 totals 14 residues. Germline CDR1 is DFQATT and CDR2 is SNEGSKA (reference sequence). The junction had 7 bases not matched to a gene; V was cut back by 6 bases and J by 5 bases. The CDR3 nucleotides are TGCAGTGCGATGACAGGGCCGAATAATTCACCCCTCCACTTT. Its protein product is CSAMTGPNNSPLHF.

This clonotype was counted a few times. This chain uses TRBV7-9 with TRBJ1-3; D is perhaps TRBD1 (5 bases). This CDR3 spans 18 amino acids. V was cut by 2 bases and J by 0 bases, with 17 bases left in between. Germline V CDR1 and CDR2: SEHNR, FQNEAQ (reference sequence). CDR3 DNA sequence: TGTGCCAGCAGCTTAACTCCAGTCGGGGGAGGCTCTGGAAACACCATATATTTT. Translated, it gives CASSLTPVGGGSGNTIYF. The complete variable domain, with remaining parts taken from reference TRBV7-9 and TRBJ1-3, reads DTGVSQNPRHKITKRGQNVTFRCDPISEHNRLYWYRQTLGQGPEFLTYFQNEAQLEKSRLLSDRFSAERPKGSFSTLEIQRTEQGDSAMYLCASSLTPVGGGSGNTIYFGEGSWLTVV.

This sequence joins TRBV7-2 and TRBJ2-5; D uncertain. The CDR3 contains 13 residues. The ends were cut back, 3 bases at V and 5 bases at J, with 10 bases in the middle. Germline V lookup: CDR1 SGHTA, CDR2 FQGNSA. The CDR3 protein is CASSFATSETQYF. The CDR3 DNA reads TGTGCCAGCAGCTTCGCTACGTCGGAGACCCAGTACTTC. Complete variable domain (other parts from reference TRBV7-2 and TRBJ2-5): GAGVSQSPSNKVTEKGKDVELRCDPISGHTALYWYRQSLGQGLEFLIYFQGNSAPDKSGLPSDRFSAERTGGSVSTLTIQRTQQEDSAVYLCASSFATSETQYFGPGTRLLVL.

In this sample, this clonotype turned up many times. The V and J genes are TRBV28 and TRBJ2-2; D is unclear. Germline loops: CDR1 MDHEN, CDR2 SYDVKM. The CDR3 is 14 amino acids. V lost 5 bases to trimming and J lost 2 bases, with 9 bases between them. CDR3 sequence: CASSLTHNTGELFF. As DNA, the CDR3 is TGTGCCAGCAGTCTGACCCATAACACCGGGGAGCTGTTTTTT.

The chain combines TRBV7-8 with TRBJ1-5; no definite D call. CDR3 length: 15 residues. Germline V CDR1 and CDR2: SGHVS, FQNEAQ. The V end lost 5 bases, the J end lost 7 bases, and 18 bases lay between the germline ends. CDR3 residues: CASSRWTDYSQPQHF. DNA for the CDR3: TGTGCCAGCAGCCGTTGGACGGATTATAGCCAGCCCCAGCATTTT.

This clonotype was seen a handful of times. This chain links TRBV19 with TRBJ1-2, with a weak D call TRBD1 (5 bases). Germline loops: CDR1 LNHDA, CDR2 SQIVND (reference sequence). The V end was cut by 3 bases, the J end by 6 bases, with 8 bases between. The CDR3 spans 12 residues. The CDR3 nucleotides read TGTGCCAGTAGTATCAGAGGGGATGGCTACACCTTC. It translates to CASSIRGDGYTF.

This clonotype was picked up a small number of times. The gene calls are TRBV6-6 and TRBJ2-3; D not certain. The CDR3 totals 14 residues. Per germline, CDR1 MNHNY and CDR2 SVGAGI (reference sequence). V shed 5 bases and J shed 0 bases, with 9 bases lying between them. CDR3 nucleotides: TGTGCCAGCAGTCAGCGAAGGAGCACAGATACGCAGTATTTT. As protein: CASSQRRSTDTQYF.

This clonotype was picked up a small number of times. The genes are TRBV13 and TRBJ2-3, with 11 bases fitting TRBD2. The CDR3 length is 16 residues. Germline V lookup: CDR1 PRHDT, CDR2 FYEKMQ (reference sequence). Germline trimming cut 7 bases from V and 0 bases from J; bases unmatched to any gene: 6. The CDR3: CASTSSGGRSTDTQYF. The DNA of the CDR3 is TGTGCCAGCACCTCTAGCGGGGGGCGAAGCACAGATACGCAGTATTTT.

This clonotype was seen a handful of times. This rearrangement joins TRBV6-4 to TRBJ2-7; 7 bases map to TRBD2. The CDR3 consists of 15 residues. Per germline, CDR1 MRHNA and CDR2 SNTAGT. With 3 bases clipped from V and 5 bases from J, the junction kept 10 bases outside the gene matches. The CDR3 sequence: CASSEPGLVGHEQYV. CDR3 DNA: TGTGCCAGCAGTGAACCCGGACTAGTCGGCCACGAGCAGTACGTC.

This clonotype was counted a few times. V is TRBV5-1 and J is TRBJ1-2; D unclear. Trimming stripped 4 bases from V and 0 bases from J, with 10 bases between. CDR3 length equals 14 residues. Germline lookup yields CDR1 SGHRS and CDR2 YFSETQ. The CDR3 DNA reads TGCGCCAGCAGCCCGGACGGCCCTAACTATGGCTACACCTTC. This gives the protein CASSPDGPNYGYTF.

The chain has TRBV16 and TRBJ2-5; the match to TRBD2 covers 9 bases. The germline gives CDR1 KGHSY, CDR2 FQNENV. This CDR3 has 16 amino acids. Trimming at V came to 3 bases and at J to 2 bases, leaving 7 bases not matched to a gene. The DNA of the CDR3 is TGTGCCAGCAGCCATTCCCCTCTAGCGGGACAAGAGACCCAGTACTTC. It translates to CASSHSPLAGQETQYF.

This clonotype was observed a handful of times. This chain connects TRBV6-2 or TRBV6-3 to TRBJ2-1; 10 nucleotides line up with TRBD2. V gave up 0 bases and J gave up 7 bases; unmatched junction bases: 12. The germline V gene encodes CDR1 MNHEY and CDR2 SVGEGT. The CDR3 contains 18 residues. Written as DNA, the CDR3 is TGTGCCAGCAGTTACTCGACTAGCGGGCCCCCCGGTCGGAATGAGCAGTTCTTC. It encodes CASSYSTSGPPGRNEQFF.

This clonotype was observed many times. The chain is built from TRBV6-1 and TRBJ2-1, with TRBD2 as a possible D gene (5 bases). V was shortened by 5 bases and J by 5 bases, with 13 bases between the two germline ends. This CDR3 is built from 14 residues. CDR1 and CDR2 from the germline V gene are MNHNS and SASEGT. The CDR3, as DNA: TGTGCCAGCAGTCTCCGGACTGGCAACAATGAGCAGTTCTTC. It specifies CASSLRTGNNEQFF.

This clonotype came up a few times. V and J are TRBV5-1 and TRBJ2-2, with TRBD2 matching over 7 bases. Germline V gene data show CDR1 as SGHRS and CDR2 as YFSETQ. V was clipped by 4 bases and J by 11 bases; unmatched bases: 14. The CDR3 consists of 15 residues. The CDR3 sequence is CASSAGTSGGGELFF. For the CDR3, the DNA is TGCGCCAGCAGCGCCGGGACTTCCGGCGGGGGTGAGCTGTTTTTT.

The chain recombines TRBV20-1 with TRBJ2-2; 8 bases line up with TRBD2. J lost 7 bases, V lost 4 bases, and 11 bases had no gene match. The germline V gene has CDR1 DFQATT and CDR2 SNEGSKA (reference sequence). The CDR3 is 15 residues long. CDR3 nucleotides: TGCAGTGCTATAAGCCGCGGGGGGCCTGGCGGGGAGCTGTTTTTT. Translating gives CSAISRGGPGGELFF.

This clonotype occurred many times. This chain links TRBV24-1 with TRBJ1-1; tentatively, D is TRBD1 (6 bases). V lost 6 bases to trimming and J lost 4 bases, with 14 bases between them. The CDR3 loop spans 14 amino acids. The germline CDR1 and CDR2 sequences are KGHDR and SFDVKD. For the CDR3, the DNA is TGTGCCACCAGTCGGGCCGGGGGCGGCACTGAAGCTTTCTTT. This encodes CATSRAGGGTEAFF.

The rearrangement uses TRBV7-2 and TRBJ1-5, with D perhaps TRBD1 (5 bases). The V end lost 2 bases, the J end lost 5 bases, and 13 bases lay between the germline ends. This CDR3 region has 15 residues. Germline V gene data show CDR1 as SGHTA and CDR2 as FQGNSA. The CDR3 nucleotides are TGTGCCAGCAGCTTAATGGGCGGGACGGATCAGCCCCAGCATTTT. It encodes CASSLMGGTDQPQHF.

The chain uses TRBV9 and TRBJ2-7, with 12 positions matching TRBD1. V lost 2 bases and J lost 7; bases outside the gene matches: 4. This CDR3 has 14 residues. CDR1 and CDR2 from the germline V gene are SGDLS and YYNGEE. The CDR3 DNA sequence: TGTGCCAGCAGCGTGGGGACAGGGGGCAGTGAGCAGTACTTC. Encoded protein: CASSVGTGGSEQYF.

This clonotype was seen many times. CDR3 DNA: TGTGCCAGCAGTTTAGGGTTTGGGGGGGCCGACTCCCTCTCCTACAATGAGCAGTTCTTC. This gives the protein CASSLGFGGADSLSYNEQFF. The gene calls are TRBV12-3 or TRBV12-4 and TRBJ2-1, with D maybe TRBD2 (7 bases). This CDR3 is 20 amino acids long. V was pared by 1 base and J by 0 bases, with 22 bases between.

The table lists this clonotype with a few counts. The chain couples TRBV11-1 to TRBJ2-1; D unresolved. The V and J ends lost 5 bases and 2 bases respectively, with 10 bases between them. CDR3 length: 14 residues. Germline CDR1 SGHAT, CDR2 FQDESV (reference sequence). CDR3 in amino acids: CASSRQETYNEQFF. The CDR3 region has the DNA TGTGCCAGCAGCCGGCAGGAGACCTACAATGAGCAGTTCTTC.

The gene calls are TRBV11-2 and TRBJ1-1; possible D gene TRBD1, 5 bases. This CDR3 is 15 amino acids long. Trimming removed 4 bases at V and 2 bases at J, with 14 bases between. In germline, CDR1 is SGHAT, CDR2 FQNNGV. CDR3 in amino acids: CASSSWGVRNTEAFF. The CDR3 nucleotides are TGTGCCAGCAGCTCGTGGGGGGTTCGAAACACTGAAGCTTTCTTT.

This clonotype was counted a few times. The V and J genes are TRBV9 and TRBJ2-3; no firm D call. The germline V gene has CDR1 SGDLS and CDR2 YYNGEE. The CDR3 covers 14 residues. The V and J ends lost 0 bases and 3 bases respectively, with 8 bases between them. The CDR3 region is CASSVDVLTDTQYF. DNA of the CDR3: TGTGCCAGCAGCGTAGACGTTTTGACAGATACGCAGTATTTT.

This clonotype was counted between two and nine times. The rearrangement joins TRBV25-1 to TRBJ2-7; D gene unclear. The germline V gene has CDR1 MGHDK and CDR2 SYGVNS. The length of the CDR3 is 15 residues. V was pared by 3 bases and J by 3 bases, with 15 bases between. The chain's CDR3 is CASSEATGRHYEQYF. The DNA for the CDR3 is TGTGCCAGCAGTGAGGCTACGGGCCGACACTACGAGCAGTACTTC.

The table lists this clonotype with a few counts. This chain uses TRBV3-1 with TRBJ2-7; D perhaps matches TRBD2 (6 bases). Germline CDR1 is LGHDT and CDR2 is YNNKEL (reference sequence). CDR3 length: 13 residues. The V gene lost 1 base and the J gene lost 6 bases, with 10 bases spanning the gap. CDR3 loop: CASSQAGDGEQYF. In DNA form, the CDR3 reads TGTGCCAGCAGCCAAGCGGGGGATGGCGAGCAGTACTTC.